Sequencing of this T cell receptor beta chain was carried out in a study of OX40 agonist ivuxolimab in advanced cancers. For context, the study as a whole: The costimulatory receptor OX40 (CD134) was targeted by ivuxolimab, a fully human IgG2 agonistic monoclonal antibody. Intravenous ivuxolimab was administered to patients every 2 weeks at six dose levels: 0.01, 0.1, 0.3, 1.5, 3 and 10 mg/kg. Among the 50 to 55 dose-escalation patients, some 20 had hepatocellular carcinoma, approximately 15 melanoma, 9 renal cell carcinoma and 9 head and neck cancer. In the dose-escalation cohort, approximately 82% of patients were male, and the mean age was around 60 years, with a range of roughly 20 to 80. Prior anti-PD-1, anti-PD-L1 or anti-CTLA-4 therapy was permitted, and checkpoint inhibitors had been received by more than 35% of dose-escalation patients. Three dose-escalation patients achieved partial responses, one with hepatocellular carcinoma and two with cutaneous melanoma. The purpose of peripheral TCRbeta sequencing was to test whether ivuxolimab changed TCR sequence diversity and led to clonal T-cell expansion. The paper describes the monotherapy dose-escalation part (N = 52 patients) of the phase I trial of ivuxolimab. The study at large found these results: Low levels of normalized T-cell clonal expansion were also shown by some nonresponding patients. Clonal expansion of both CD4+ and CD8+ blood T cells was observed from baseline to week 6 at doses 0.1 to 3.0 mg/kg. After ivuxolimab, expanded clones were on average more numerous among CD8+ T cells than among CD4+ T cells. The antigen specificity of the peripheral T cells that underwent clonal expansion was not determined. In partial responders in the 0.1-3.0 mg/kg groups, normalized peripheral clonal expansion was found to be among the lowest, especially among CD8+ T cells.

The CDR3 goes from the cysteine to the phenylalanine over 18 residues. Of the read, only the CDR3 DNA is kept; its 54 bases are in frame from base 1. Based on the germline V gene, the CDR1 and CDR2 sequences are LGHNA and YSLEER. At the junction V is shortened by 0 bases and J by 2 bases; bases outside the gene matches: 8. Concerning this clone itself: Which antigen it targets is not known. The record has no base qualities; no much larger clone is one base away.

Genomic DNA was extracted from sorted cells for sequencing of the TCRbeta CDR3 region. The immunoSEQ Assay was used to sequence the TCRbeta CDR3 regions. TCRdb mirrors the immuneACCESS table, restricted to in-frame sequences. Some clones are absent from its copies; in checked studies, under half trace to an unresolved V gene, and the reason for the others is unknown. Here the sample has 55,000 to 80,000 clones; around 81% occur a single time. Less than 1.2% of the sample goes to the ten largest clones. The trial excluded patients who had a history of autoimmune disease or who were on systemic immunosuppression. Peripheral blood for TCR sequencing was collected from all dose cohorts at baseline, on cycle 4 day 1, and on cycle 7 day 1. Samples came from an open-label, multicenter, first-in-human phase I dose-escalation trial of ivuxolimab. Adults with locally advanced or metastatic melanoma, renal cell, hepatocellular, or head and neck squamous cell carcinoma were enrolled in the trial. CD4+ and CD8+ T cells were sorted separately from peripheral blood before TCR sequencing.

The specimen was CD4+ or CD8+ T cells sorted from blood, collected in a trial of the OX40 agonist ivuxolimab. The sequence derives from an adult with an advanced solid tumor such as melanoma, head and neck, liver or kidney cancer. In this chain, TRBV4-3 is recombined with TRBJ1-2; 11 nucleotides in the junction match TRBD1. The CDR3 protein is CASSQDLGQGATNYGYTF. The nucleotide sequence is TGCGCCAGCAGCCAAGATCTAGGACAGGGGGCAACGAACTATGGCTACACCTTC.